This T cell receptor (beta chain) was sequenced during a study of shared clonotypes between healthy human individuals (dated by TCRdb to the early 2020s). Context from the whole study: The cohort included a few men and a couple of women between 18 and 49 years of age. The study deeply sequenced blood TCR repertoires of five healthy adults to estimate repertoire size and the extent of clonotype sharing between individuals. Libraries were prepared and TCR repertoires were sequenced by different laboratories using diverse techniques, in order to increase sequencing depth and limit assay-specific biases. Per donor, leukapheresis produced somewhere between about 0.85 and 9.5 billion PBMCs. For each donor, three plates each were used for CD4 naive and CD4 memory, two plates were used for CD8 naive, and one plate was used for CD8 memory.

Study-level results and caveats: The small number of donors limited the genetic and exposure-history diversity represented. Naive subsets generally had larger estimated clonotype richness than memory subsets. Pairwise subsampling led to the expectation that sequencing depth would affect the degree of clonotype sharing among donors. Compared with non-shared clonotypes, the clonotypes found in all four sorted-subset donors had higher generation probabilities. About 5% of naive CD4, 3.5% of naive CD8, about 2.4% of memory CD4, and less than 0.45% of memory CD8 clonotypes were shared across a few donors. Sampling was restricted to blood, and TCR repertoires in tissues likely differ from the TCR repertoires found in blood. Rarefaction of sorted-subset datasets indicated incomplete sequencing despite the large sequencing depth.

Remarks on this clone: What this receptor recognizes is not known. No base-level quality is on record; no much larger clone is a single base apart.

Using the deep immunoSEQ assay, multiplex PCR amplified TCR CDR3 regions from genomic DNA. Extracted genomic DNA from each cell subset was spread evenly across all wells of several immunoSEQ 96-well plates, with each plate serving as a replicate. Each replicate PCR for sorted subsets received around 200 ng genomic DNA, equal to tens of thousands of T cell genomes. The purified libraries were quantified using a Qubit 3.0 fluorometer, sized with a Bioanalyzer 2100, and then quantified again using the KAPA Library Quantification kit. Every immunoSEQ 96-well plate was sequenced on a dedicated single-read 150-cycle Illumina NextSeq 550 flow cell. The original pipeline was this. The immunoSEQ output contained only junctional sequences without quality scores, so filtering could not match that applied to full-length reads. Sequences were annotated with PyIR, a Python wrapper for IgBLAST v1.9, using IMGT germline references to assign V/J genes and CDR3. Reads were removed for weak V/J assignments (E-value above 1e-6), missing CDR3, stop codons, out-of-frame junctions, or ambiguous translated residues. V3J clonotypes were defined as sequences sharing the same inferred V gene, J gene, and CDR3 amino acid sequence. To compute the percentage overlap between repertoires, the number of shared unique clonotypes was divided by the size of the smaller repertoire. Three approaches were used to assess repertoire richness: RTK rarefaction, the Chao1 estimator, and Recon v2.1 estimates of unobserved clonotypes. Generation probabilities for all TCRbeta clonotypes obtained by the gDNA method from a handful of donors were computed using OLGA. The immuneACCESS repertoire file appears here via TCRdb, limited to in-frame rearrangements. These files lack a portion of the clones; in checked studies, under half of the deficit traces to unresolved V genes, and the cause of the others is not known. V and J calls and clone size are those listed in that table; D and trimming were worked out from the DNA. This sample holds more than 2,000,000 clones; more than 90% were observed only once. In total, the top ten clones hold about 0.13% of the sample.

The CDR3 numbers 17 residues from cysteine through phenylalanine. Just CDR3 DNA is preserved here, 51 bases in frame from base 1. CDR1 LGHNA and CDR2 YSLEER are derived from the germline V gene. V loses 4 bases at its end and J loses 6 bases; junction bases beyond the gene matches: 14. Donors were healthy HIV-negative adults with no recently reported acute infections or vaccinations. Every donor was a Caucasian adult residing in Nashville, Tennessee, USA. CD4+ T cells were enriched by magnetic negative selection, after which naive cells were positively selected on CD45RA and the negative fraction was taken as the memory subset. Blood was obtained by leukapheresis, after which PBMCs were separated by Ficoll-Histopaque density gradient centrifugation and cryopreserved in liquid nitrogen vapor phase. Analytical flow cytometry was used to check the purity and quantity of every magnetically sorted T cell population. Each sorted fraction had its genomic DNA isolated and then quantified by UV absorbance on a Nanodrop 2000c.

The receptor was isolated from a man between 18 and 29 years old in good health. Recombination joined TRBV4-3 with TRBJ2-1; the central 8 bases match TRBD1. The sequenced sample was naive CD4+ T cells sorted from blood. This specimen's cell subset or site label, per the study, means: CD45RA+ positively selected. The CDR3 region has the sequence CASSPYDVGQGTNEQFF. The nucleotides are TGCGCCAGCAGCCCCTACGACGTCGGACAGGGTACCAATGAGCAGTTCTTC.